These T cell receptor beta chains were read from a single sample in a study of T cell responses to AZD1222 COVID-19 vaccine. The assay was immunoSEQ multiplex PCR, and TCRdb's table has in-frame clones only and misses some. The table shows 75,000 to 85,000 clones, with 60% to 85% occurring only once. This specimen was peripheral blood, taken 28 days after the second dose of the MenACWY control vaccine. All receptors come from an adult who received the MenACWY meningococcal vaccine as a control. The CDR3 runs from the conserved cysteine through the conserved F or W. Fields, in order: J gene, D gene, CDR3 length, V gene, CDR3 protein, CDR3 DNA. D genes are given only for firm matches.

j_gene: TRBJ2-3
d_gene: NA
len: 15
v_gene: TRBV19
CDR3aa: CASSVQGLHTDTQYF
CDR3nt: TGTGCCAGTAGTGTACAGGGACTCCACACAGATACGCAGTATTTT

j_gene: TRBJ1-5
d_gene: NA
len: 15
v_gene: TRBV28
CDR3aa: CASTQSSLYNQPQHF
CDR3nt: TGTGCCAGCACTCAAAGTAGTCTGTACAATCAGCCCCAGCATTTT

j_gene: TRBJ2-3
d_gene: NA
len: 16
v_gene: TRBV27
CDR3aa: CASSRAPILRTDTQYF
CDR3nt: TGTGCCAGCAGTCGAGCCCCGATCCTACGCACAGATACGCAGTATTTT

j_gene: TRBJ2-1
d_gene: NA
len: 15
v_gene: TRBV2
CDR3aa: CASKDGLGSYNEQFF
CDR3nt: TGTGCCAGCAAAGATGGACTTGGGTCCTACAATGAGCAGTTCTTC

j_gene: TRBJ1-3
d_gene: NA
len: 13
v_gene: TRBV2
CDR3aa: CASTGVSGNTIYF
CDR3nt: TGTGCCAGCACTGGCGTCTCTGGAAACACCATATATTTT

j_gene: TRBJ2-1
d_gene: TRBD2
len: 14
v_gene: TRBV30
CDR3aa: CAWSGLAGGYEQFF
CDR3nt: TGTGCCTGGAGTGGCCTAGCGGGAGGATATGAGCAGTTCTTC

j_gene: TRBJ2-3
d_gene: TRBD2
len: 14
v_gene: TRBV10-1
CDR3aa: CASSVAGVTDTQYF
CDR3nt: TGCGCCAGCAGTGTGGCGGGAGTAACAGATACGCAGTATTTT

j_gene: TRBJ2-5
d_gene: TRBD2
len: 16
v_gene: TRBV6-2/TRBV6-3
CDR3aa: CASSRPSSGGQETQYF
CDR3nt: TGTGCCAGCAGTCGACCGTCTAGCGGGGGCCAAGAGACCCAGTACTTC

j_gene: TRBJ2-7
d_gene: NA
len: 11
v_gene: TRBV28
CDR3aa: CASSLNYEQYF
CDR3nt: TGTGCCAGCAGTTTGAACTACGAGCAGTACTTC

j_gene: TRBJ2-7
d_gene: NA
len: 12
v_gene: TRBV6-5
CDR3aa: CASRLEGGEQYF
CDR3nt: TGTGCCAGCAGGCTCGAGGGGGGCGAGCAGTACTTC

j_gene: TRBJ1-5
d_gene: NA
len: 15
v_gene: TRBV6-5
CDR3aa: CASSLVDGFNQPQHF
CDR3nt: TGTGCCAGCAGTCTTGTGGACGGTTTCAATCAGCCCCAGCATTTT